The present T cell receptor (beta chain) was sequenced within a study of beta chain features in type 1 diabetes. The study's findings and limits: The similarity of naive, central memory and Treg TCRB repertoires appeared greater among patients than among healthy donors. Significant though moderate, a shortening of TCRB CDR3s appeared in all four CD4+ subsets of Type 1 diabetes patients.

Of the isolated RNA, all was reverse transcribed, and so the sequenced material was expressed TCRB transcripts. Sequencing was performed with immunoSEQ multiplex PCR; in TCRdb, only in-frame clones are kept and a portion is missing. The sample yields some 660,000 clones, around 15% seen once. The sample holds a few counts of this clone. Its target is unknown. The specimen sequenced was naive CD4+ T cells from blood. The source is a man aged 18-30 years with type 1 diabetes.

CDR3 loop: CASSLELAGGPSTDTQYF. CDR3 DNA sequence: TGTGCCAGCAGCTTGGAACTAGCGGGAGGACCTAGCACAGATACGCAGTATTTT. This chain connects TRBV5-4 to TRBJ2-3; 12 positions agree with TRBD2. This CDR3 spans 18 amino acids. Germline trimming cut 0 bases from V and 0 bases from J; bases unmatched to any gene: 5. CDR1 and CDR2 from the germline V gene are SGHNT and YYREEE (reference sequence).